The rows below give T cell receptor beta chains drawn from one sample of a study of CD8+CD57+ T cells in acquired aplastic anemia. TCRdb fed the reads into MiXCR, producing one record per CDR3 protein. The data hold approximately 130,000 distinct CDR3 sequences, with approximately 61% observed a single time. The sample was sorted CD4+, CD8+, or CD8+CD57+ T cells (not recorded which) from PBMCs. These receptors all come from a human donor with aplastic anemia. The CDR3 runs from the conserved cysteine through the conserved F or W. The order of the fields is D gene, V gene, clone size, J gene, CDR3 DNA, CDR3 protein. D genes are given only for firm matches. Some rows have no size entry. The others give once, few or many, or a class for an expanded clone.

.	TRBV29-1	few	TRBJ2-5	TGCAGCGCCGGGGGCGGGGGAGAACAAGAGACCCAGTACTTC	CSAGGGGEQETQYF
TRBD1	TRBV25-1	.	TRBJ1-1	TGTGCCAGCAGTGAATTCGGGGACAGGTCCACTGAAGCTTTCTTT	CASSEFGDRSTEAFF
.	TRBV5-1	.	TRBJ2-3	TGCGCCAGCAGCTCCGGGGTTGCAGATACGCAGTATTTT	CASSSGVADTQYF
TRBD1	TRBV29-1	.	TRBJ2-2	TGCAGCGTGCGCGGACAGGGGGCGAACACCGGGGAGCTGTTTTTT	CSVRGQGANTGELFF
TRBD2	TRBV24-1	few	TRBJ2-7	TGTGCCACCAGTGATTTCCGGGAGGGCGAGCAGTACTTC	CATSDFREGEQYF
.	TRBV19	.	TRBJ1-2	TGTGCCAGTAGAAAAAGAGCTAACTATGGCTACACCTTC	CASRKRANYGYTF
TRBD1	TRBV12-3/TRBV12-4	.	TRBJ1-1	TGTGCCAGCAGCGAAAGACAGGGGCGGAACACTGAAGCTTTCTTT	CASSERQGRNTEAFF
.	TRBV4-1	many	TRBJ2-3	TGCGCCAGCAGCCAAGATCTGGACAGCACAGATACGCAGTATTTT	CASSQDLDSTDTQYF
.	TRBV6-1	.	TRBJ2-1	TGTGCCAGCAGTGAAAGAGTTAGGGGGAATGAGCAGTTCTTC	CASSERVRGNEQFF
.	TRBV7-7	.	TRBJ2-2	TGTGCCAGCAGCCAATTTCTATTGATTGGCAACACCGGGGAGCTGTTTTTT	CASSQFLLIGNTGELFF
.	TRBV5-5	.	TRBJ1-4	TGTGCCAGCAGCTCGCCGGTTGTAACTAATGAAAAACTGTTTTTT	CASSSPVVTNEKLFF
TRBD2	TRBV20-1	.	TRBJ2-7	TGCAGTGCTAGGGACGGGACTAGCGGGAGGAGCGAGCAGTACTTC	CSARDGTSGRSEQYF
.	TRBV12-3/TRBV12-4	few	TRBJ1-5	TGTGCCAGCAGTTTAGAGGGGTGGCAGCCCCAGCATTTT	CASSLEGWQPQHF
.	TRBV18	.	TRBJ1-1	TGTGCCAGCTCAGCCCTGGTAGGAGCTTTCTTT	CASSALVGAFF
TRBD2	TRBV9	many	TRBJ2-7	TGTGCCAGCAGCGTAGGCTTGCGGGAGAGGATTTCCGAGCAGTACTTC	CASSVGLRERISEQYF
TRBD2	TRBV13	.	TRBJ2-1	TGTGCCAGCAGCCCCCGTAGCGGGGGAGTCTCCTACAATGAGCAGTTCTTC	CASSPRSGGVSYNEQFF
.	TRBV6-2/TRBV6-3	.	TRBJ1-3	TGTGCCAGCACTTCCGGGGGCCTGCGAGGAAACACCATATATTTT	CASTSGGLRGNTIYF
.	TRBV4-1	.	TRBJ2-2	TGCGCCAGCAGCCAAGTAAGGGCGCAGGGCCCCACCGGGGAGCTGTTTTTT	CASSQVRAQGPTGELFF
.	TRBV12-3/TRBV12-4	.	TRBJ2-5	TGTGCCAGCAGTTGGCGGGGCGAGGAGACCCAGTACTTC	CASSWRGEETQYF
TRBD1	TRBV19	.	TRBJ2-5	TGTGCCAGTACCGTCGGGACAGCAACAGAGACCCAGTACTTC	CASTVGTATETQYF
.	TRBV14	.	TRBJ2-5	TGTGCCAGCAGCCACGCCGGGGGATACCAAGAGACCCAGTACTTC	CASSHAGGYQETQYF
.	TRBV29-1	few	TRBJ1-2	TGCAGCGTTGGGAACCTCAATGAGGGCTACACCTTC	CSVGNLNEGYTF
.	TRBV15	.	TRBJ1-1	TGTGCCACCAGCAGACCTACGGAGGGGCGTGACACTGAAGCTTTCTTT	CATSRPTEGRDTEAFF
TRBD1	TRBV12-3/TRBV12-4	.	TRBJ1-5	TGTGCCAGCAGCCAATTGACAGGGGAGAGGATTCAGCCCCAGCATTTT	CASSQLTGERIQPQHF
.	TRBV6-2/TRBV6-3	many	TRBJ2-1	TGTGCCAGCAGTTCCGTCTATAATGAGCAGTTCTTC	CASSSVYNEQFF
.	TRBV24-1	.	TRBJ1-5	TGTGCCACCAGTACCAATCAGGGCCGGCAGCCCCAGCATTTT	CATSTNQGRQPQHF
TRBD2	TRBV7-9	many	TRBJ2-7	TGTGCCAGCAGCCACGAGCGGGAAAGGGTCCACGAGCAGTACTTC	CASSHERERVHEQYF
TRBD2	TRBV10-1	.	TRBJ2-2	TGCGCCAGCAGCGTGGGACTAGCGGGAGAGGTGACCGGGGAGCTGTTTTTT	CASSVGLAGEVTGELFF
.	TRBV20-1	.	TRBJ2-1	TGCAGTGCTAGTGAGGGACTTGGTTACAATGAGCAGTTCTTC	CSASEGLGYNEQFF
.	TRBV15	.	TRBJ1-1	TGTGCCACCAGCAAGAGGGGGGGAGAGACTGAAGCTTTCTTT	CATSKRGGETEAFF
.	TRBV15	.	TRBJ2-1	TGTGCCACCAGCAGAGATGTTTCGGGAGCGTGGTACAATGAGCAGTTCTTC	CATSRDVSGAWYNEQFF
.	TRBV19	.	TRBJ1-5	TGTGCCAGTAGTACGTCAGGGGTCCCCGCGCCCCAGCATTTT	CASSTSGVPAPQHF
TRBD1	TRBV5-1	.	TRBJ2-7	TGCGCCAGCAGCTTAGACAGGGGGCCCGACGAGCAGTACTTC	CASSLDRGPDEQYF
.	TRBV5-4	.	TRBJ2-3	TGTGCCAGCAGCTTGGGGCCCGGGTGGGGTAGCACAGATACGCAGTATTTT	CASSLGPGWGSTDTQYF
TRBD2	TRBV7-3	once	TRBJ2-1	TGTGCCAGCAGCTTGAACGGGAGGGTCGGCAATGAGCAGTTCTTC	CASSLNGRVGNEQFF
TRBD2	TRBV6-1	few	TRBJ2-5	TGTGCCAGCAGGCAGGGACTAGGGGGTGGCGAGACCCAGTACTTC	CASRQGLGGGETQYF
TRBD2	TRBV7-8	.	TRBJ2-5	TGTGCCAGCTTATGGGCGGGGGGGCCCGGAGAGACCCAGTACTTC	CASLWAGGPGETQYF
TRBD1	TRBV11-1	many	TRBJ2-2	TGTGCCAGCAGCTCCGGGACAGGGTTAAACACCGGGGAGCTGTTTTTT	CASSSGTGLNTGELFF
.	TRBV7-9	.	TRBJ1-1	TGTGCCAGCAGCTTGGTAGGGTACACTGAAGCTTCCTTT	CASSLVGYTEASF
TRBD2	TRBV20-1	.	TRBJ2-7	TGCAGTGCCAGTCAAACCGGGACTAGCGGGGGGATCAGCTCCTACGAGCAGTACTTC	CSASQTGTSGGISSYEQYF
TRBD1	TRBV9	.	TRBJ1-1	TGTGCCAGCAGCGTAGAATCGGGACATAAGACAGGGCGGAGGACTGAAGCTTTCTTT	CASSVESGHKTGRRTEAFF
.	TRBV7-8	many	TRBJ1-5	TGTGCCAGCAGCCAACGGGGGCCCCCCGGAATTTGGCCCCAGCATTTT	CASSQRGPPGIWPQHF
.	TRBV3-1	.	TRBJ1-6	TGTGCCAGCAGCCAAGGCGGCGGTGCCTATAATTCACCCCTCCACTTT	CASSQGGGAYNSPLHF
TRBD1	TRBV7-6	many	TRBJ1-3	TGTGCCAGCAGCGGGGACAGGGGGCTAGGAAACACCATATATTTT	CASSGDRGLGNTIYF
.	TRBV19	.	TRBJ2-7	TGTGCCAGTAGTATAGGGGATGCAACCTACGAGCAGTACTTC	CASSIGDATYEQYF
.	TRBV10-1	few	TRBJ2-5	TGCGCCAGCAGTGTTCTTTCCGCAAAAGAGACCCAGTACTTC	CASSVLSAKETQYF
.	TRBV7-7	many	TRBJ2-5	TGTGCTAGCAGCTTAGTTGCAGCTGGGGAGACCCAGTACTTC	CASSLVAAGETQYF
.	TRBV2	many	TRBJ1-1	TGTGCCAGCAGGGGGGGTATCGGCACTGAAGCTTTCTTT	CASRGGIGTEAFF
.	TRBV5-5	many	TRBJ2-7	TGTGCCAGCAGCTTTAAGGGCTACTCCTACGAGCAGTACTTC	CASSFKGYSYEQYF
TRBD2	TRBV29-1	.	TRBJ2-1	TGCAGCGTTGAAGGGGTCGGCGGGAGGGGTTACAATGAGCAGTTCTTC	CSVEGVGGRGYNEQFF
.	TRBV9	many	TRBJ1-2	TGTGCCAGCAGCGTAGGCGGCGGGACTAACTATGGCTACACCTTC	CASSVGGGTNYGYTF
.	TRBV19	.	TRBJ1-1	TGTGCCAGTCGCTTGGAAGCTTTCTTT	CASRLEAFF
.	TRBV15	few	TRBJ1-1	TGTGCCACCAGCAGAACCGGGTCGAACACTGAAGCTTTCTTT	CATSRTGSNTEAFF
TRBD1	TRBV19	.	TRBJ1-6	TGTGCCAGTACCATTCGGCCAGGGGGTTCACCCCTCCACTTT	CASTIRPGGSPLHF
.	TRBV5-5	many	TRBJ2-7	TGTGCCAGCAGCTTGGGGTCAGGGGCCTACGAGCAGTACTTC	CASSLGSGAYEQYF